These 22 T cell receptor beta chains came from one sample sequenced in a study of shared clonotypes between healthy human individuals. Clones were read by immunoSEQ multiplex PCR, and TCRdb kept only the in-frame ones, dropping some. The top ten hold 0.055% to 0.075% of the sample, which has approximately 530,000 clones, roughly 95% seen once. The sequencing input was naive CD4+ T cells sorted from blood. Subset reported: CD45RA+ positively selected. The receptors were gathered from a woman in her thirties in good health.

The V gene is TRBV2, the J gene TRBJ1-1; D call uncertain. The germline V gene encodes CDR1 SNHLY and CDR2 FYNNEI. The CDR3 is 13 amino acids. The V and J ends lost 5 bases and 4 bases respectively, with 11 bases between them. The CDR3 is CASSNGRSTEAFF. The CDR3 nucleotides read TGTGCCAGCAGTAACGGACGATCCACTGAAGCTTTCTTT.

This clone has only one observation. V is TRBV7-9 and J is TRBJ2-6; 8 bases are shared with TRBD1. Germline trimming cut 4 bases from V and 2 bases from J; bases unmatched to any gene: 4. Per the germline V gene, CDR1 is SEHNR and CDR2 is FQNEAQ (reference sequence). The CDR3 totals 16 residues. In DNA, the CDR3 is TGTGCCAGCAGCTCATCAGGGGGCCCTGGGGCCAACGTCCTGACTTTC. Protein product: CASSSSGGPGANVLTF. Full variable domain (missing parts from reference TRBV7-9 and TRBJ2-6): DTGVSQNPRHKITKRGQNVTFRCDPISEHNRLYWYRQTLGQGPEFLTYFQNEAQLEKSRLLSDRFSAERPKGSFSTLEIQRTEQGDSAMYLCASSSSGGPGANVLTFGAGSRLTVL.

This chain links TRBV19 with TRBJ2-2; D may be TRBD1 or TRBD2 (5 bases each). The V gene's germline CDR1 is LNHDA and CDR2 SQIVND (reference sequence). This CDR3 has 14 amino acids. V lost 5 bases, J lost 5 bases, and 12 bases lay in between. The CDR3 DNA reads TGTGCCAGTAGTCCGGGATGGGGGACCGGGGAGCTGTTTTTT. Encoded protein: CASSPGWGTGELFF. Full variable domain (outside the CDR3, taken from reference TRBV19 and TRBJ2-2): DGGITQSPKYLFRKEGQNVTLSCEQNLNHDAMYWYRQDPGQGLRLIYYSQIVNDFQKGDIAEGYSVSREKKESFPLTVTSAQKNPTAFYLCASSPGWGTGELFFGEGSRLTVL.

The chain combines TRBV2 with TRBJ2-7; the D gene is possibly TRBD2 (6 bases). Germline V lookup: CDR1 SNHLY, CDR2 FYNNEI. V lost 4 bases to trimming and J lost 2 bases, with 15 bases between them. The CDR3 covers 15 residues. The CDR3 nucleotides are TGTGCCAGCAGTGGGTCCGGGAGTGTGACCTACGAGCAGTACTTC. Translation gives CASSGSGSVTYEQYF.

V and J are TRBV7-9 and TRBJ2-7; no clear D gene. V was shortened by 5 bases and J by 3 bases, with 5 bases between the two germline ends. This CDR3 comprises 11 residues. Germline V lookup: CDR1 SEHNR, CDR2 FQNEAQ (reference sequence). The CDR3 DNA reads as TGTGCCAGCAGCCCCGGCTACGAGCAGTACTTC. This codes for CASSPGYEQYF.

This CDR3 reads CASHGSVADTQYF. In nucleotides, the CDR3 is TGTGCCAGCCACGGGAGCGTGGCAGATACGCAGTATTTT. V usage is TRBV21-1 and J usage is TRBJ2-3; the table's D call, TRBD2, was not checked against the DNA. TRBV21-1 is shown as a pseudogene. CDR3 length: 13 residues.

The genes are TRBV4-1 and TRBJ2-7, with TRBD1 matching over 12 bases. The V gene end was trimmed by 0 bases and the J gene end by 6 bases; junction bases not matched to a gene: 3. CDR3 length: 15 amino acids. CDR1 MGHRA and CDR2 YSYEKL come from the germline V gene. The CDR3 DNA is TGCGCCAGCAGCCAAGACCGGGACAGGGGGCCCGAGCAGTACTTC. Protein sequence: CASSQDRDRGPEQYF.

This chain joins TRBV5-6 and TRBJ1-1, with D possibly TRBD1 on 5 matching bases. The CDR3 is 14 amino acids. Germline V gene data show CDR1 as SGHDT and CDR2 as YYEEEE. Trimming took off 1 base at V and 0 bases at J, with 7 bases between the two ends. CDR3 sequence reads: CASSLLGVNTEAFF. The CDR3 DNA follows: TGTGCCAGCAGCTTGTTAGGGGTGAACACTGAAGCTTTCTTT.

This chain uses TRBV5-1 with TRBJ2-7; possible D gene TRBD1, 6 bases. The CDR3 contains 15 residues. Trimming shortened V by 3 bases and J by 0 bases, and 13 bases separated the two germline ends. In germline, CDR1 is SGHRS, CDR2 YFSETQ. The CDR3 spells CASSSGTSSSYEQYF. In DNA, the CDR3 is TGCGCCAGCAGCTCCGGGACATCGAGCTCCTACGAGCAGTACTTC.

The CDR3 bases are TGCGCCAGCAGCTTGGCCGGGACAGCCGAAGAGACCCAGTACTTC. Amino acid sequence: CASSLAGTAEETQYF. The genes are TRBV5-1 and TRBJ2-5, with TRBD1 matching over 7 bases. Germline values: CDR1 SGHRS, CDR2 YFSETQ. The CDR3 has 15 amino acids. V was pared by 0 bases and J by 3 bases, with 5 bases of the junction left unmatched. Together with reference TRBV5-1 and TRBJ2-5, the CDR3 gives the full variable domain: KAGVTQTPRYLIKTRGQQVTLSCSPISGHRSVSWYQQTPGQGLQFLFEYFSETQRNKGNFPGRFSGRQFSNSRSEMNVSTLELGDSALYLCASSLAGTAEETQYFGPGTRLLVL.

The chain is built from TRBV27 and TRBJ2-1, with 9 bases aligning to TRBD2. The CDR3 has 15 amino acids. Germline V gene data show CDR1 as MNHEY and CDR2 as SMNVEV (reference sequence). Trimming took 0 bases from V and 8 from J; bases not matched to a gene: 5. The CDR3, as DNA: TGTGCCAGCAGTTTATCGGGACTAGCAACTGATGAGCAGTTCTTC. Translation: CASSLSGLATDEQFF.

The chain is built from TRBV5-1 and TRBJ2-5, with no clear D. The CDR3 sequence is 12 residues long. Germline CDR1 is SGHRS and CDR2 is YFSETQ. With 4 bases removed from V and 4 bases from J, the gap between germline ends came to 8 bases. CDR3 region: CASSGQRETQYF. As DNA, the CDR3 is TGCGCCAGCAGCGGCCAGAGAGAGACCCAGTACTTC.

The chain couples TRBV6-5 to TRBJ1-1; 8 nucleotides agree with TRBD1. This CDR3 spans 13 amino acids. V shed 6 bases and J 10 bases; nucleotides not matched to a gene: 10. Germline V gene lookup returns CDR1 MNHEY and CDR2 SVGAGI. CDR3 DNA sequence: TGTGCCAGCAGGTCCGGGACAGGCGATAGAGCTTTCTTT. Amino acid sequence: CASRSGTGDRAFF.

The chain couples TRBV7-9 to TRBJ1-3, with a possible D match to TRBD1 (5 bases). The CDR3 contains 15 residues. Germline V gene lookup returns CDR1 SEHNR and CDR2 FQNEAQ (reference sequence). V lost 10 bases and J lost 4, with 20 bases in between. CDR3 sequence reads: CATPGARSIGNTIYF. The CDR3 DNA reads TGTGCCACCCCCGGGGCTCGTTCGATAGGAAACACCATATATTTT. Complete variable domain (other parts from reference TRBV7-9 and TRBJ1-3): DTGVSQNPRHKITKRGQNVTFRCDPISEHNRLYWYRQTLGQGPEFLTYFQNEAQLEKSRLLSDRFSAERPKGSFSTLEIQRTEQGDSAMYLCATPGARSIGNTIYFGEGSWLTVV.

The chain uses TRBV5-1 and TRBJ1-1; unclear D gene. The germline gives CDR1 SGHRS, CDR2 YFSETQ. CDR3 length: 13 amino acids. V was pared by 1 base and J by 3 bases, with 7 bases between. Written as DNA, the CDR3 is TGCGCCAGCAGCTTGCAGTCAGACACTGAAGCTTTCTTT. Its translation is CASSLQSDTEAFF. Full variable domain (missing parts from reference TRBV5-1 and TRBJ1-1): KAGVTQTPRYLIKTRGQQVTLSCSPISGHRSVSWYQQTPGQGLQFLFEYFSETQRNKGNFPGRFSGRQFSNSRSEMNVSTLELGDSALYLCASSLQSDTEAFFGQGTRLTVV.

The chain couples TRBV7-2 to TRBJ2-7; 11 bases are a match to TRBD2. CDR1 SGHTA and CDR2 FQGNSA come from the germline V gene. V lost 5 bases, J lost 4 bases, and 4 bases stayed unmatched. The CDR3 length is 14 residues. This chain's CDR3 is CASSALAGAYEQYF. The CDR3 region has the DNA TGTGCCAGCAGCGCACTAGCGGGAGCTTACGAGCAGTACTTC.

The chain couples TRBV28 to TRBJ2-5; D is perhaps TRBD1 (5 bases). The J call is doubtful: the DNA matches TRBJ2-7 better. The germline V gene has CDR1 MDHEN and CDR2 SYDVKM. The CDR3 totals 12 residues. The CDR3 reads CAIQTATYEQYF. The DNA of the CDR3 is TGTGCCATCCAGACAGCGACCTACGAGCAGTACTTC.

J is TRBJ2-7 and V is TRBV2; TRBD2 might be the D (5 bases). Germline V CDR1 and CDR2: SNHLY, FYNNEI. The V gene lost 8 bases and the J gene lost 8 bases, with 19 bases spanning the gap. This CDR3 is 13 amino acids long. CDR3 nucleotide sequence: TGTGCCAGCGGCGAAATCTCCTACGGGAAGCAGTACTTC. It yields the protein CASGEISYGKQYF.

The rearrangement joins TRBV18 to TRBJ1-1; no firm D call. The CDR3 runs 14 residues. Germline V gene lookup returns CDR1 KGHSH and CDR2 LQKENI. The ends were cut back, 0 bases at V and 4 bases at J, with 9 bases in the middle. The CDR3 region has the DNA TGTGCCAGCTCACCACCTTCTAAGGGCACTGAAGCTTTCTTT. Translation gives CASSPPSKGTEAFF.

The chain carries TRBV7-2 and TRBJ2-5; D is unclear. The DNA matches TRBJ2-7 better at its end, which makes the J call doubtful. CDR1 SGHTA and CDR2 FQGNSA come from the germline V gene. The CDR3 sequence is 14 residues long. The CDR3 here is CASSLDGVPYEQYF. CDR3 sequence (DNA): TGTGCCAGCAGCTTAGATGGGGTCCCCTACGAGCAGTACTTC.

V and J are TRBV28 and TRBJ1-1; D gene unclear. CDR3 length equals 16 residues. The V and J ends lost 6 bases and 0 bases respectively, with 17 bases between them. Germline CDR1 and CDR2: MDHEN and SYDVKM. CDR3: CASSPPNLYMNTEAFF. The CDR3 DNA follows: TGTGCCAGCAGCCCTCCGAATCTTTACATGAACACTGAAGCTTTCTTT.

CDR3 amino acids: CASSPLRGGYEQYF. CDR3 sequence (DNA): TGTGCCAGCTCACCATTGCGGGGGGGCTACGAGCAGTACTTC. The V call is TRBV18, the J call TRBJ2-7, with TRBD2 matching over 9 bases. The CDR3 is 14 residues long. V lost 2 bases and J lost 3; bases outside the gene matches: 2. Germline V CDR1 and CDR2: KGHSH, LQKENI.